A single sample is the source of the 6 T cell receptor beta chains below, sequenced in a study of T cells in Graves' hyperthyroidism and ophthalmopathy. Template material for amplifying TCR beta CDR3 regions consisted of RNA transcripts. HTBI primers were the set used in a first-round RT-PCR of the TCR CDR3. TCRdb ran MiXCR on the multiplex PCR reads and lists one entry per CDR3 protein. The table records hundreds of thousands of distinct CDR3 sequences, roughly 13% of them present only once. Sequenced input: blood. These TCRs come from a woman aged 18-30 years with Graves' hyperthyroidism.

This clonotype was picked up many times. The rearrangement uses TRBV27 and TRBJ1-2, with TRBD1 matching over 8 bases. The CDR3 extends over 14 amino acids. Germline loops: CDR1 MNHEY, CDR2 SMNVEV (reference sequence). The V segment lost 6 bases and the J segment 7 bases; nucleotides outside the gene matches: 10. CDR3 sequence reads: CASRSTGGGGGYTF. The CDR3 nucleotides read TGTGCCAGCAGGTCAACAGGGGGAGGAGGTGGCTACACCTTC.

This clonotype was detected a few times. This chain uses TRBV5-6 with TRBJ1-4, with 7 nucleotides matching TRBD1. J was trimmed by 4 bases and V by 4 bases; bases with no gene match: 10. The CDR3 totals 16 residues. Germline CDR1 reads SGHDT; CDR2 reads YYEEEE. The CDR3: CASSQGYRGRNEKLFF. Written as DNA, the CDR3 is TGTGCCAGCAGCCAAGGCTACAGGGGCCGTAATGAAAAACTGTTTTTT.

In this sample, this clonotype turned up many times. This rearrangement joins TRBV29-1 to TRBJ2-2; TRBD1 matches 10 bases. The CDR3 covers 15 residues. The trim removed 5 bases at V and 5 bases at J, leaving 8 bases unmatched. The germline CDR1 and CDR2 sequences are SQVTM and ANQGSEA. CDR3: CSVSNPGQGTGELFF. CDR3 bases: TGCAGCGTTTCCAACCCGGGACAGGGGACCGGGGAGCTGTTTTTT.

This clonotype was seen a handful of times. This chain connects TRBV20-1 to TRBJ1-2; D perhaps matches TRBD1 (6 bases). The CDR3 has 16 amino acids. Trimming took 0 bases from V and 1 from J, leaving 15 bases between them. Germline V gene lookup returns CDR1 DFQATT and CDR2 SNEGSKA (reference sequence). In DNA, the CDR3 is TGCAGTGCTAGAGATGGGGGCGGAGCAATTAACTATGGCTACACCTTC. Encoded protein: CSARDGGGAINYGYTF.

Of note for this clonotype: Given a much more abundant clone one base away, this may be a read error. V and J are TRBV6-2 or TRBV6-3 and TRBJ1-5; the D is unclear. The germline V gene encodes CDR1 MNHEY and CDR2 SVGEGT. The V gene lost 2 bases and the J gene lost 3 bases, with 5 bases spanning the gap. This CDR3 has 13 amino acids. DNA of the CDR3: TGTGCCAGCAGTTACGAGGCCAATCAGCCCCAGCATTTT. The encoded protein is CASSYEANQPQHF.

The rearrangement uses TRBV5-1 and TRBJ1-2; no clear D gene. Germline V lookup: CDR1 SGHRS, CDR2 YFSETQ. V dropped 4 bases and J dropped 0 bases, with 16 bases sitting between them. The length of the CDR3 is 16 residues. The CDR3 nucleotides read TGCGCCAGCAGCCCCTTTGTCCAGGATTCTAACTATGGCTACACCTTC. Translating gives CASSPFVQDSNYGYTF.